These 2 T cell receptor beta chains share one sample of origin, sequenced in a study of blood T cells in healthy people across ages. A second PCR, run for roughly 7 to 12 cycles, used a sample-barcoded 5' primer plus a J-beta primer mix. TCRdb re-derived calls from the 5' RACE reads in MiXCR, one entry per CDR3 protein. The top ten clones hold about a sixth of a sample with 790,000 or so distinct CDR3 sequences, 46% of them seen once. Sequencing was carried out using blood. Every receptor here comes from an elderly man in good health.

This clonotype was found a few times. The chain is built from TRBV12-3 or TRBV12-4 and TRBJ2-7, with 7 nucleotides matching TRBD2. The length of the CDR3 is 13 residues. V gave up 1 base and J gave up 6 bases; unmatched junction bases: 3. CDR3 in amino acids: CASSLVTGGEQYF. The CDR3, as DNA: TGTGCCAGCAGTTTAGTTACGGGGGGCGAGCAGTACTTC.

CDR3: CSARIRTGETEAFF. For the CDR3, the DNA is TGCAGTGCTAGAATTCGTACAGGGGAGACTGAAGCTTTCTTT. The chain has TRBV20-1 and TRBJ1-1, with TRBD1 identical over 7 bases. Germline V gives CDR1 DFQATT, CDR2 SNEGSKA (reference sequence). The CDR3 is 14 amino acids. V lost 2 bases, J lost 5 bases, and 8 bases stayed unmatched.